This TCR beta chain was documented in a study of cytomegalovirus exposure and HLA in healthy donors. As regards this clone: Its antigen is not known.

Unmatched junction bases numbered 5, after V lost 7 bases and J lost 5 bases. Germline lookup yields CDR1 SQVTM and CDR2 ANQGSEA. This CDR3 is built from 13 residues. The PCR contained 60 Vbeta and 13 Jbeta primers. Under the authors' procedure: A follow-up analysis tallied some 80 million unique TCR beta chains, roughly 11 million shared. The assay was immunoSEQ multiplex PCR, and TCRdb's table has in-frame clones only and misses some. Clonal size and the V and J genes are those of that table, whereas D and trimming came from the DNA. The data show over 150,000 clones, about four fifths seen once. Findings and caveats of the study: Versus the approximately 720-donor mean, an Asian-associated ancestry cluster reportedly showed fewer N-insertions in a later analysis.

The sequencing sample was made of PBMCs. The receptor was derived from a man aged 30-40 years in good health and CMV-seropositive. J is TRBJ2-1 and V is TRBV29-1, with 10 bases lining up with TRBD2. CDR3 nucleotide sequence: TGCAGCGAGTCTAGCGGGGGTGACAATGAGCAGTTCTTC. Its translation is CSESSGGDNEQFF.